This T cell receptor beta chain stems from a study of CXCR3-negative and CXCR3-positive naive CD8 T cells. About the study: Each library gave roughly 1.6 +/- 0.3 million of approximately 150 million TRB reads. Whole-study findings and limits: Between one naive subset and the other, surface CD5 was comparable, and TCR strength was inferred from TRB CDR3 properties. Upon cryopreservation, CXCR3 expression partially decreased, and most assays used fresh PBMCs.

Germline V gives CDR1 SEHNR, CDR2 FQNEAQ (reference sequence). The CDR3 sequence is 14 residues long. A remark on this clonotype: What it binds is unknown.

With UMI labels, 5' RACE was used to prepare the TRB cDNA libraries. TCRdb reprocessed the 5' RACE reads and keeps a single row for each CDR3 protein, giving no DNA. In all, the sample yields about 40,000 distinct CDR3 sequences. The specimen sequenced was naive CXCR3- CD8+ T cells from blood. Documented subset: CD45RO-CCR7+CD27+CD95- naive CD8+ T cells lacking CXCR3 (TNR3-). The chain combines TRBV7-9 with TRBJ2-5; the D gene TCRdb calls, TRBD2, cannot be checked with no DNA. The TCR sequence derives from a human donor in good health. Some clones in this sample may be carry-over from other donors' samples. The CDR3 region is CASSSQGRPETQYF.